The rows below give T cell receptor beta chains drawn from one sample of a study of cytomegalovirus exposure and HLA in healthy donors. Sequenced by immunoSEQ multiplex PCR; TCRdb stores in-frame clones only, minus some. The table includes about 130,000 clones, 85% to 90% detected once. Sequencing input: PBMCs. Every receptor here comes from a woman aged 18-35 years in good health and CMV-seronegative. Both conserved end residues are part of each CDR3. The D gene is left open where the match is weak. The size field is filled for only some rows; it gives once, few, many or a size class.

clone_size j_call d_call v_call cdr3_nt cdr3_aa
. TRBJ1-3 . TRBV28 TGTGCCAGCAGTTTTAGAAACACCATATATTTT CASSFRNTIYF
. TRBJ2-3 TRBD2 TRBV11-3 TGTGCCAGCAGCTTAAAGCGGGGGGGCTTTGGAGATACGCAGTATTTT CASSLKRGGFGDTQYF
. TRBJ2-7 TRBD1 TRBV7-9 TGTGCCAGCAGCTCGCCGGGACAGGGCTCTCGCGAGCAGTACTTC CASSSPGQGSREQYF
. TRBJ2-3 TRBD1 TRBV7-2 TGTGCCAGCAGCCGTATCGCCGGGACAGGGATAACAGATACGCAGTATTTT CASSRIAGTGITDTQYF
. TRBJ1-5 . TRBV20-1 TGCAGTGCTGGGGGCAGCAAGCCCCAGCATTTT CSAGGSKPQHF
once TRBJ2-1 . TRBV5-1 TGCGCCAGCAGCCCGGTCCCGTCCGGGGACAATGAGCAGTTCTTC CASSPVPSGDNEQFF
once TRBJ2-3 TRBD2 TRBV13 TGTGCCAGCAGGCGACTAGCGGGGGACCTTAGCGCAGATACGCAGTATTTT CASRRLAGDLSADTQYF
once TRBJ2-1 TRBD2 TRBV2 TGTGCCAGCCAAGTCCGGGGGGACAATGAGCAGTTCTTC CASQVRGDNEQFF
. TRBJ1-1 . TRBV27 TGTGCCAGCAGTCTTCACACGAACACTGAAGCTTTCTTT CASSLHTNTEAFF
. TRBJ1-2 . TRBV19 TGTGCCAGTAGTATAGATCTATGGGGGCAGGAGGATGGCTACACCTTC CASSIDLWGQEDGYTF
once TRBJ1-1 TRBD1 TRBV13 TGTGCCAGCAGCTTAACTTTGGGGACAGGGCACACTGAAGCTTTCTTT CASSLTLGTGHTEAFF
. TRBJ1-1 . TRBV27 TGTGCCAGCAGTTCCGGGACACTGAACACTGAAGCTTTCTTT CASSSGTLNTEAFF
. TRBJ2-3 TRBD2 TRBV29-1 TGCAGCGTTGACGAATTAGCGGGAGACCGAGATACGCAGTATTTT CSVDELAGDRDTQYF
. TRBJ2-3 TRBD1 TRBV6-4 TGTGCCAGCAGTGAGGGACAGGGGGCAGATACGCAGTATTTT CASSEGQGADTQYF
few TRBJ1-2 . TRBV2 TGTGCCAGCCTCGAGGGGGTGACAGTCTACACCTTC CASLEGVTVYTF
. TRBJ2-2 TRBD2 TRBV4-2 TGTGCCAGCAGCCAAAGTTGGTGGTCGGGGGGGCCGGGAACCGGGGAGCTGTTTTTT CASSQSWWSGGPGTGELFF
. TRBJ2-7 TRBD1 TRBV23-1 TGCGCCAGCAGTCAATCGCGACAGGGGAGCTCCTACGAGCAGTACTTC CASSQSRQGSSYEQYF
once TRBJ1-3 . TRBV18 TGTGCCAGCTCACCCGGCGGGGATCCTGGAAACACCATATATTTT CASSPGGDPGNTIYF
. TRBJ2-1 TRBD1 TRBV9 TGTGCCAGCAGCCCCTACAGGGGGCGAAATGAGCAGTTCTTC CASSPYRGRNEQFF
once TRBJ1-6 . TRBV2 TGTGCCAGCACCAAAGTAGGGGGAAATTCACCCCTCCACTTT CASTKVGGNSPLHF
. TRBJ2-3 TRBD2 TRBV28 TGTGCCAGCAGTTTCGCCCTGGGGCTAGCGGGGTACACAGATACGCAGTATTTT CASSFALGLAGYTDTQYF
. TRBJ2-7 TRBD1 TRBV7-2 TGTGCCAGCAGCTTAGGGGACAGGGCATCCTACGAGCAGTACTTC CASSLGDRASYEQYF
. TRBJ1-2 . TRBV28 TGTGCCAGCATCCGTACACCGGGGGATTATGGCTACACCTTC CASIRTPGDYGYTF
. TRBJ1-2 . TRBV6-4 TGTGCCAGCAGTGATACGGAGAACTATGGCTACACCTTC CASSDTENYGYTF
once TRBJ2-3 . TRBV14 TGTGCCAGCAGCCTTCGCGGGGCGGGAGATACGCAGTATTTT CASSLRGAGDTQYF
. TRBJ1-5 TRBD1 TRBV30 TGTGCCTGGAGTGCGCAACAGGGGTATAGCAATCAGCCCCAGCATTTT CAWSAQQGYSNQPQHF
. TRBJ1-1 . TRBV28 TGTGCCAGCAGTCCTAGTGGAGGGGAAACTGAAGCTTTCTTT CASSPSGGETEAFF
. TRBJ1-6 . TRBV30 TGTGCCTGGCGCCTTCCCGAGGGACCCCTCCACTTT CAWRLPEGPLHF
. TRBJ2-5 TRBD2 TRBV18 TGTGCCAGCTCACCACGAGGTAGCGGGCAAGAGACCCAGTACTTC CASSPRGSGQETQYF